This T cell receptor (beta chain) is drawn from a study of identifying expanded T cells in peripheral blood. The ends lost 3 bases at V and 4 bases at J; junction bases unmatched: 13. CDR3 length equals 18 residues. Germline values: CDR1 SEHNR, CDR2 FQNEAQ (reference sequence). Sequencing was performed with immunoSEQ multiplex PCR; in TCRdb, only in-frame clones are kept and a portion is missing. The repertoire holds around 100,000 clones, with over 70% as singletons. The sequence came from a person aged 18 to 69 in good health. The V call is TRBV7-9, the J call TRBJ2-3; 10 nucleotides line up with TRBD2. The specimen sequenced was blood. CDR3 protein: CASSFWTSGSQGADTQYF. CDR3 sequence (DNA): TGTGCCAGCAGCTTTTGGACTAGCGGTTCACAAGGCGCAGATACGCAGTATTTT. Combining the CDR3 with reference TRBV7-9 and TRBJ2-3 gives the whole variable domain DTGVSQNPRHKITKRGQNVTFRCDPISEHNRLYWYRQTLGQGPEFLTYFQNEAQLEKSRLLSDRFSAERPKGSFSTLEIQRTEQGDSAMYLCASSFWTSGSQGADTQYFGPGTRLTVL.